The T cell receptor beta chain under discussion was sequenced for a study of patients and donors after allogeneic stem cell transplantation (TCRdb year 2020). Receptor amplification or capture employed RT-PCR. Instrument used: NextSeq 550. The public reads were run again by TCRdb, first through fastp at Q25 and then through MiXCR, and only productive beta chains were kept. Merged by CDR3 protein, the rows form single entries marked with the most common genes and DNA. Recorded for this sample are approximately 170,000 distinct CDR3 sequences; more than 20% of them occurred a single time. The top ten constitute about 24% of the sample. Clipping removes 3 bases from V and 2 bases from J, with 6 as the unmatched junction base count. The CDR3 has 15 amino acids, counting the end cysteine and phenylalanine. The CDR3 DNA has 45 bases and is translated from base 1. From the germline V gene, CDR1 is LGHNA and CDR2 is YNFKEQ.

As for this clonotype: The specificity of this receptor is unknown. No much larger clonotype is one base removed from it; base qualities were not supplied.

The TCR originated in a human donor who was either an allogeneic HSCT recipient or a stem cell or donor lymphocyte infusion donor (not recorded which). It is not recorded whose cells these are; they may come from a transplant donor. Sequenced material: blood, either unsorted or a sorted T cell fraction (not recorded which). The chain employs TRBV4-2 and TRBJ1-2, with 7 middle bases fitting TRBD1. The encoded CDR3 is CASSHTGTANYGYTF. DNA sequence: TGTGCCAGCAGCCACACCGGGACAGCAAACTATGGCTACACCTTC.